This entry concerns a single T cell receptor (beta chain). Germline lookup yields CDR1 KGHDR and CDR2 SFDVKD. This CDR3 is 16 amino acids long. This sample is part of a study of T cells expressing NK-cell markers. Study-level background: Sorted T-cell subsets CD3+CD56+NKG2C+, CD3+CD56+NKG2C- and CD3+CD56-NKG2C+ were TCR beta-sequenced.

Using the 5' RACE reads, TCRdb records one entry per CDR3 protein without DNA. Its table lists 400,000 to 550,000 distinct CDR3 sequences. The sequenced sample was blood T cells: a sorted CD56 or NKG2C T cell subset, CD4+ or CD8+ T cells, or bulk PBMC T cells (not recorded which). This TCR derives from a woman between 18 and 70 years old in good health. The chain has TRBV24-1 and TRBJ2-5; no DNA is available, so the TRBD2 call from TCRdb remains unchecked. The CDR3 here is CATSEGAGGRNETQYF.